What follows describes a single TCR beta chain. Measured with immunoSEQ multiplex PCR; TCRdb has only the in-frame clones, and not every one. Seen here are about 1,500 clones, 75% to 90% observed once, and the top ten hold roughly 12%. The sample belongs to a study of primary melanoma T cells and metastatic recurrence. Sequenced input: melanoma tumor tissue. The sequence came from a human donor with melanoma.

CDR3 in amino acids: CASSFGQMYGYTF. CDR3 nucleotide sequence: TGTGCCAGCAGTTTTGGGCAGATGTATGGCTACACCTTC. The V gene is TRBV28, the J gene TRBJ1-2; D ambiguous. V was trimmed by 3 bases and J by 5 bases, leaving 10 bases between them. The germline CDR1 and CDR2 sequences are MDHEN and SYDVKM. The CDR3 is made up of 13 amino acids.